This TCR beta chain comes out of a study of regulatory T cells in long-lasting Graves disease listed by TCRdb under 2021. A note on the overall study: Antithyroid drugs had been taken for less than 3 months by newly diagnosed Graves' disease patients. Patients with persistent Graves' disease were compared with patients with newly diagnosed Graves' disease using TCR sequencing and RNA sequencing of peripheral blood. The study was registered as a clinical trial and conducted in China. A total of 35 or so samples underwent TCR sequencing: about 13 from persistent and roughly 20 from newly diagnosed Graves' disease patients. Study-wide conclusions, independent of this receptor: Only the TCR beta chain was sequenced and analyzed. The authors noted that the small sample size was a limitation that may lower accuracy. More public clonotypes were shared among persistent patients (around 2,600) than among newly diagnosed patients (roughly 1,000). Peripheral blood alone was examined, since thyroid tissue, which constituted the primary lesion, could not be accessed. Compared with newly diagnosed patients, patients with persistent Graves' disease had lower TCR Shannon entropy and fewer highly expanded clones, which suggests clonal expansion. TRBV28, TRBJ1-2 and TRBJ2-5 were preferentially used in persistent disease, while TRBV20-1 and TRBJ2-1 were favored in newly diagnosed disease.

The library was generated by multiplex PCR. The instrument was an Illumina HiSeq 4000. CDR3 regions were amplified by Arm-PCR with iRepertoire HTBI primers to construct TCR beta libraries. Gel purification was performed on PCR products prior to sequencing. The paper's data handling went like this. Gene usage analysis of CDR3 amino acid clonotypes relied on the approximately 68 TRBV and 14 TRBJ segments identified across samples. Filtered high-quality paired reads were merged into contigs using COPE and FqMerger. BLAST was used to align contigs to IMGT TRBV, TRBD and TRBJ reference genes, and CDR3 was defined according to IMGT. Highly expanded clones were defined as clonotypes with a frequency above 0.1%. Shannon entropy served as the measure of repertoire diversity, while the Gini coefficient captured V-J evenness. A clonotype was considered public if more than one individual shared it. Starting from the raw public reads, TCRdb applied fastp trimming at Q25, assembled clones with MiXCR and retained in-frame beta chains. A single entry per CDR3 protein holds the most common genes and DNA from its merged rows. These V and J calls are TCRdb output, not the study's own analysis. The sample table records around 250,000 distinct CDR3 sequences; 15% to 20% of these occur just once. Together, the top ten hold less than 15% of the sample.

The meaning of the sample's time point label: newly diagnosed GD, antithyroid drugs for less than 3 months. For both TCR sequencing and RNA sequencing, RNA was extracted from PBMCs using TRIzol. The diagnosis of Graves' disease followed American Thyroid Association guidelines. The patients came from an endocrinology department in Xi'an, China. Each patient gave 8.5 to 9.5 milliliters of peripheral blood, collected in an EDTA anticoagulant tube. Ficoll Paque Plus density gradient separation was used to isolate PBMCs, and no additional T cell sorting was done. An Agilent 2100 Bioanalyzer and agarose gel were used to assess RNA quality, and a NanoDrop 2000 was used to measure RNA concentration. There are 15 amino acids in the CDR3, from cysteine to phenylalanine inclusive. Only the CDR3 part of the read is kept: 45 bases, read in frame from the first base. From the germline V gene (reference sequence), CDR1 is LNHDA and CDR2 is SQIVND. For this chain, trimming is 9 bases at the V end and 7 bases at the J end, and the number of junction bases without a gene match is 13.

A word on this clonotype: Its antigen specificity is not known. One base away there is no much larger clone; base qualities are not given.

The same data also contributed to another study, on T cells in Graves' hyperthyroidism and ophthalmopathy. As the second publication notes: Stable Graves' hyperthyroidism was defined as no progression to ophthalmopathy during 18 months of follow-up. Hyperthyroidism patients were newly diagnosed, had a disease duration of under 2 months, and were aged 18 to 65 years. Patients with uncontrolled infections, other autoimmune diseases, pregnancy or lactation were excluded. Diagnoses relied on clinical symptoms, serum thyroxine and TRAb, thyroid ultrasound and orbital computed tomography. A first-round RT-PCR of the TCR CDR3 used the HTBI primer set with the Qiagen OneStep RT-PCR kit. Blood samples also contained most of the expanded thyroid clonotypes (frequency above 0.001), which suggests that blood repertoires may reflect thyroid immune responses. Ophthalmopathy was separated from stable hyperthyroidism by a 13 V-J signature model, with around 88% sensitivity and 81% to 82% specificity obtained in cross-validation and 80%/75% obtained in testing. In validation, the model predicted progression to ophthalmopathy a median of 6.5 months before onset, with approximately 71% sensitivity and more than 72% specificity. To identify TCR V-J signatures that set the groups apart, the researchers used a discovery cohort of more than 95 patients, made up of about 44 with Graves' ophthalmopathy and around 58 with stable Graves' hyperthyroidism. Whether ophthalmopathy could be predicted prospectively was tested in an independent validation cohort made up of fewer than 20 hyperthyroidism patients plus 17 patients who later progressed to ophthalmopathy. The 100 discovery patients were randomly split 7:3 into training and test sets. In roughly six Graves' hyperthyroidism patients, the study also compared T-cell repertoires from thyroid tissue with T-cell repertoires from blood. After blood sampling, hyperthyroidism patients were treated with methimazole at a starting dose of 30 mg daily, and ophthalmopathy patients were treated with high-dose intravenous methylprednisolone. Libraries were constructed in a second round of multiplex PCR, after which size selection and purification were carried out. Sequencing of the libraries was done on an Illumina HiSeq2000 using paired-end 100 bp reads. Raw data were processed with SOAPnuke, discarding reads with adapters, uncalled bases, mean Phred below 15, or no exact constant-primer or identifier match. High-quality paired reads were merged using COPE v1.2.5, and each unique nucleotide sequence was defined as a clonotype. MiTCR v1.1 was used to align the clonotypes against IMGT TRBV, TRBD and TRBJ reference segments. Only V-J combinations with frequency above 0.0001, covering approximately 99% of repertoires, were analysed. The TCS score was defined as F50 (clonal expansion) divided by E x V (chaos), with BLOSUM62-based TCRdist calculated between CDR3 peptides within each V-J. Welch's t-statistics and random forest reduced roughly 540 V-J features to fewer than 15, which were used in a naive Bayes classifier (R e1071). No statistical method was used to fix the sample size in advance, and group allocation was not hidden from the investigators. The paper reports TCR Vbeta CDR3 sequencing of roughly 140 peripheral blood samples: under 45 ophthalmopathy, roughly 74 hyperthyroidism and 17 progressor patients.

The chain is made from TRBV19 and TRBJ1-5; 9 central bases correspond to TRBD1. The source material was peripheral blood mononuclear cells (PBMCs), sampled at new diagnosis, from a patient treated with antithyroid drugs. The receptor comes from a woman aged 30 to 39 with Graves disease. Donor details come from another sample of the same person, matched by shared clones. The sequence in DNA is TGTGCCAGCTACGACCGTGGGACAGGGTCCCAGCCCCAGCATTTT. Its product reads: CASYDRGTGSQPQHF.